The clone carrying this TCR beta chain has more than one count but fewer than ten. Its antigen is currently unknown. The V segment lost 5 bases and the J segment 2 bases; nucleotides outside the gene matches: 3. Germline assignment: CDR1 SGHTA and CDR2 FQGNSA. This CDR3 is 15 amino acids long. This entry is derived from a study of CD8 T cells in ankylosing spondylitis. Findings and limits, study-wide: In the blood and synovial fluid of reactive arthritis, some motif variants had been previously reported. Significant enrichment of disease-linked clones was reported in matched ankylosing spondylitis synovial fluid. With a CD8+ phenotype, disease-linked clones were relatively rare in peripheral blood. A motif in TCR beta, a set of eight highly homologous variants, appeared characteristic of ankylosing spondylitis blood.

Quantitative molecular-barcoded 5'-RACE generated the TCR beta libraries. TCRdb re-analysed the 5' RACE reads in MiXCR, keeping a single row per CDR3 protein. The sample lists some 400,000 distinct CDR3 sequences, around 24% occurring once. The sample comprised blood, either unsorted or a sorted T cell fraction (not recorded which). The gene calls are TRBV7-2 and TRBJ1-4; 9 bases map to TRBD1. This TCR came from a male donor with ankylosing spondylitis. The CDR3: CASSITGGTNEKLFF. CDR3 DNA: TGTGCCAGCAGCATCACAGGGGGCACTAATGAAAAACTGTTTTTT.